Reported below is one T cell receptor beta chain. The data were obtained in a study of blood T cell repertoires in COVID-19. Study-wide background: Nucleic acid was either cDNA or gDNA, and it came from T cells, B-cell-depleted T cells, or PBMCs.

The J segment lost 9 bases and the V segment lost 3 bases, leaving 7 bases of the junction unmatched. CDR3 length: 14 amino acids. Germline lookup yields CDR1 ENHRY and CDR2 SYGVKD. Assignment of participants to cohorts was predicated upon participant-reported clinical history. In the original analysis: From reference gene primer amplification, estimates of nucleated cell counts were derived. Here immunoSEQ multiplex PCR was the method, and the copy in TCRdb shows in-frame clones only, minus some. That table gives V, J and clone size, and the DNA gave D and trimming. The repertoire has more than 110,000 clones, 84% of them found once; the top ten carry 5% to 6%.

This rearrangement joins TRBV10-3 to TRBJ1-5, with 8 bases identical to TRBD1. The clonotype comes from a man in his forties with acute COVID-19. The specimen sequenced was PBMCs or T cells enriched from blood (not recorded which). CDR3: CAISDGQGAGPQHF. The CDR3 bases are TGTGCCATCAGTGATGGACAGGGCGCAGGGCCCCAGCATTTT.